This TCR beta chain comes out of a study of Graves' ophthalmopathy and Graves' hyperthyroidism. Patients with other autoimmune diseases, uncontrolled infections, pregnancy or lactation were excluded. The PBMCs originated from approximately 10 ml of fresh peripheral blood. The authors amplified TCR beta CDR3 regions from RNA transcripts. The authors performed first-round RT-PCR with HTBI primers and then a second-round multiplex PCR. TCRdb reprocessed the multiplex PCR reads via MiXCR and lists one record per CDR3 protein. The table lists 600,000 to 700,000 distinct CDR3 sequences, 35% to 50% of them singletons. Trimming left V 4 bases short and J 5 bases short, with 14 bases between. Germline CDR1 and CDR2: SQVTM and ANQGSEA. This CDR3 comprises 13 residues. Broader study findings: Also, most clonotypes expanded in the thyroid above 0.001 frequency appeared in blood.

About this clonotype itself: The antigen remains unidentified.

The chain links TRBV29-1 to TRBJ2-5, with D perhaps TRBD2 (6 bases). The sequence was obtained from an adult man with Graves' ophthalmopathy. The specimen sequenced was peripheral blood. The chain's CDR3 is CSVARGLVETQYF. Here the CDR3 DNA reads TGCAGCGTTGCCCGGGGGTTAGTCGAGACCCAGTACTTC.